Following are 21 T cell receptor beta chains from one sample sequenced in a study of technical replicates of blood from several donors. Some clones are missing from TCRdb's copy, which holds only in-frame ones; the method was immunoSEQ multiplex PCR. The sample shows some 70,000 clones, about nine tenths of them seen only once. The sequenced material came from PBMCs. The receptor set was obtained from a human donor in good health. Some clones in this sample may be carry-over from other donors' samples.

In nucleotides, the CDR3 is TGTGCCAGCAGCCCGGGACAGGGGGGCGAAAAACTGTTTTTT. Protein: CASSPGQGGEKLFF. This sequence joins TRBV6-6 and TRBJ1-4; 11 nucleotides line up with TRBD1. The J segment lost 8 bases and the V segment lost 6 bases, leaving 5 bases of the junction unmatched. CDR1 MNHNY and CDR2 SVGAGI come from the germline V gene (reference sequence). The CDR3 loop spans 14 amino acids.

The chain recombines TRBV5-4 with TRBJ1-4; 9 nucleotides align to TRBD1. V was pared by 4 bases and J by 5 bases, with 6 bases of the junction left unmatched. Germline values: CDR1 SGHNT, CDR2 YYREEE (reference sequence). The CDR3 has 15 residues. For the CDR3, the DNA is TGTGCCAGCAGCAAGGCCGGACAGGGGAATGAAAAACTGTTTTTT. Protein sequence: CASSKAGQGNEKLFF.

The J gene is TRBJ1-5, the V gene TRBV5-1; 8 bases line up with TRBD1. Unmatched junction bases numbered 3, after V lost 4 bases and J lost 0 bases. This CDR3 comprises 15 residues. Germline V lookup: CDR1 SGHRS, CDR2 YFSETQ. The CDR3 loop reads CASSRTGNSNQPQHF. DNA of the CDR3: TGCGCCAGCAGCCGGACAGGGAATAGCAATCAGCCCCAGCATTTT. Full variable domain (missing parts from reference TRBV5-1 and TRBJ1-5): KAGVTQTPRYLIKTRGQQVTLSCSPISGHRSVSWYQQTPGQGLQFLFEYFSETQRNKGNFPGRFSGRQFSNSRSEMNVSTLELGDSALYLCASSRTGNSNQPQHFGDGTRLSIL.

The rearrangement uses TRBV21-1 and TRBJ2-7; the D call TRBD2 from the table was never checked on the DNA. TRBV21-1 is recorded as a pseudogene. CDR3 length: 12 amino acids. The CDR3 bases are TGTGCCAGCAGCCCCGGGGGGGAAGAGCAGTACTTC. Translated, it gives CASSPGGEEQYF.

V is TRBV11-2 and J is TRBJ2-7; D may be TRBD2 (6 bases). Germline CDR1 and CDR2: SGHAT and FQNNGV. This CDR3 is 15 amino acids long. Trimming left V 6 bases short and J 0 bases short, with 15 bases between. The CDR3 DNA is TGTGCCAGCAGACCCGGGACTGTAAGCTCCTACGAGCAGTACTTC. It codes for CASRPGTVSSYEQYF.

V and J are TRBV4-1 and TRBJ1-2; unclear D gene. With 2 bases removed from V and 1 base from J, the gap between germline ends came to 5 bases. Per germline, CDR1 MGHRA and CDR2 YSYEKL. CDR3 length: 13 residues. CDR3 sequence (DNA): TGCGCCAGCAGCCAATACGGTAACTATGGCTACACCTTC. Protein product: CASSQYGNYGYTF.

The genes are TRBV7-7 and TRBJ2-2; TRBD1 is a possible D gene (6 bases). There are 16 residues in the CDR3. Deletions cut 4 bases from V and 2 bases from J, with 14 bases between. Germline V lookup: CDR1 SSHAT, CDR2 FNYEAQ (reference sequence). The CDR3 DNA reads TGTGCCAGCAGCTCCCCCCCGGGACACAACACCGGGGAGCTGTTTTTT. This gives the protein CASSSPPGHNTGELFF.

J is TRBJ2-7 and V is TRBV19, with TRBD1 identical over 7 bases. Germline V gene lookup returns CDR1 LNHDA and CDR2 SQIVND (reference sequence). The CDR3 consists of 14 residues. Trimming removed 5 bases from V and 3 bases from J; junction bases left unmatched: 7. The CDR3 region has the DNA TGTGCCAGTAGTTCGTCCCGGGACAGCTACGAGCAGTACTTC. This codes for CASSSSRDSYEQYF.

V gene TRBV20-1 combines with J gene TRBJ2-3; TRBD2 aligns across 9 bases. Germline loops: CDR1 DFQATT, CDR2 SNEGSKA (reference sequence). The CDR3 contains 11 residues. The V and J ends lost 0 bases and 13 bases, in that order; junction bases with no gene match: 2. The CDR3: CSARDRGGEYF. The CDR3 DNA is TGCAGTGCTAGAGATCGCGGGGGGGAGTATTTT.

The table lists this clone with a count of one. The chain combines TRBV18 with TRBJ1-4; tentative D call: TRBD1 (6 bases). CDR1 and CDR2 (germline): KGHSH, LQKENI. The CDR3 is made up of 15 amino acids. V gave up 2 bases and J gave up 6 bases, with 13 bases separating them. This CDR3 is CASSPTGPGDEKLFF. In DNA, the CDR3 is TGTGCCAGCTCACCAACAGGCCCAGGGGATGAAAAACTGTTTTTT.

The CDR3 loop is CASQGDRTEAFF. The CDR3 DNA is TGTGCCAGCCAGGGGGACAGGACTGAAGCTTTCTTT. This chain joins TRBV19 and TRBJ1-1; TRBD1 agrees at 8 bases. CDR3 size: 12 residues. Germline V gives CDR1 LNHDA, CDR2 SQIVND (reference sequence). With 9 bases clipped from V and 5 bases from J, the junction kept 5 bases outside the gene matches.

In DNA form, the CDR3 reads TGCAGCGTTGGGGACGGGGGGGGTTCACCCCTCCACTTT. This gives the protein CSVGDGGGSPLHF. This sequence joins TRBV29-1 and TRBJ1-6, with a possible D match to TRBD1 (5 bases). The CDR3 has 13 amino acids. Between the trimmed V and J ends, which lost 4 bases and 9 bases, there was a span of 13 bases. Germline assignment: CDR1 SQVTM and CDR2 ANQGSEA.

The chain couples TRBV30 to TRBJ1-4, with D uncertain. Trimming shortened V by 1 base and J by 7 bases, and 7 bases separated the two germline ends. Germline CDR1 and CDR2: GTSNPN and SVGIG (reference sequence). This CDR3 has 12 residues. Here the CDR3 DNA reads TGTGCCTGGAGTGCGGGTGGTGAAAAACTGTTTTTT. It is translated as CAWSAGGEKLFF.

This clone was picked up one time. This chain links TRBV5-1 with TRBJ1-6, with D tentatively TRBD1 (5 bases). Germline V lookup: CDR1 SGHRS, CDR2 YFSETQ. This CDR3 is built from 16 residues. V was cut by 0 bases and J by 5 bases, with 12 bases left in between. The CDR3, as DNA: TGCGCCAGCAGCTTGGTGGGGGGAGCAGATAATTCACCCCTCCACTTT. Translating it yields CASSLVGGADNSPLHF.

This chain joins TRBV30 and TRBJ2-7; the D is unclear. The CDR3 is 11 residues long. Germline CDR1 is GTSNPN and CDR2 is SVGIG (reference sequence). V lost 2 bases to trimming and J lost 6 bases, with 8 bases between them. CDR3 region: CAWSTGREQYF. CDR3 DNA sequence: TGTGCCTGGAGTACGGGTCGCGAGCAGTACTTC.

V is TRBV29-1 and J is TRBJ2-3, with 8 bases that match TRBD1. CDR3 length: 13 residues. Germline V CDR1 and CDR2: SQVTM, ANQGSEA. Unmatched junction bases numbered 5, after V lost 7 bases and J lost 2 bases. The CDR3 nucleotides read TGCAGCGCACGGACAGGGTTCACAGATACGCAGTATTTT. Encoded protein: CSARTGFTDTQYF.

This clone was found once. V usage is TRBV27 and J usage is TRBJ1-2; D unresolved. Trimming pared 5 bases from V and 4 bases from J, leaving 14 bases between. CDR3 length: 14 residues. The germline V gene has CDR1 MNHEY and CDR2 SMNVEV (reference sequence). For the CDR3, the DNA is TGTGCCAGCAGTCCCGCAGGTTTAGTCTATGGCTACACCTTC. Its translation: CASSPAGLVYGYTF.

The CDR3 here is CASRAYSGYNEQFF. As DNA, the CDR3 is TGTGCCAGCAGAGCCTATAGCGGCTACAATGAGCAGTTCTTC. V usage is TRBV2 and J usage is TRBJ2-1; a weak D match, TRBD2 (6 bases). The CDR3 is 14 residues long. Germline CDR1 and CDR2: SNHLY and FYNNEI. Trimming shortened V by 6 bases and J by 3 bases, and 12 bases separated the two germline ends.

V is TRBV9 and J is TRBJ1-1; 7 nucleotides line up with TRBD1. This CDR3 has 15 residues. The V gene's germline CDR1 is SGDLS and CDR2 YYNGEE. J was trimmed by 1 base and V by 3 bases; bases with no gene match: 6. CDR3 in amino acids: CASSARTGTNTEAFF. In DNA, the CDR3 is TGTGCCAGCAGCGCCCGGACAGGAACGAACACTGAAGCTTTCTTT.

The chain employs TRBV7-3 and TRBJ2-2; D may be TRBD2 (7 bases). Germline values: CDR1 SGHTA, CDR2 FQGTGA. Between the trimmed V and J ends, which lost 3 bases and 0 bases, there was a span of 11 bases. CDR3 length equals 16 residues. CDR3 sequence: CASSLGGHANTGELFF. CDR3 sequence (DNA): TGTGCCAGCAGCTTGGGGGGGCATGCGAACACCGGGGAGCTGTTTTTT.

The rearrangement uses TRBV19 and TRBJ2-5; TRBD1 matches 8 bases. The CDR3 sequence is 15 residues long. Trimming at V came to 6 bases and at J to 4 bases, leaving 10 bases not matched to a gene. The V gene's germline CDR1 is LNHDA and CDR2 SQIVND (reference sequence). DNA for the CDR3: TGTGCCAGTAGCTTAGGACAGGGAGGACGAGAGACCCAGTACTTC. Protein product: CASSLGQGGRETQYF.